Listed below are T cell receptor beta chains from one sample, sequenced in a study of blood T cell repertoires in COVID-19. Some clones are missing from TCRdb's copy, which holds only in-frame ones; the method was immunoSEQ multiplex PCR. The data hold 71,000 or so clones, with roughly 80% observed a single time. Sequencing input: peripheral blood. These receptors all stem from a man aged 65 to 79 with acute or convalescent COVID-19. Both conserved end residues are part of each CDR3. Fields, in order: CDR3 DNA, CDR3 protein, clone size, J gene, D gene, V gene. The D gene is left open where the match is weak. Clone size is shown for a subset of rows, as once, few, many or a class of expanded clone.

DNA: TGTGCCAGCTCACTCCGGGAACGCTACAATGAGCAGTTCTTC
CDR3: CASSLRERYNEQFF
size: -
J: TRBJ2-1
D: -
V: TRBV18

DNA: TGTGCCAGCAGCCTATTAAGACAAGGGGCAAACACCGGGGAGCTGTTTTTT
CDR3: CASSLLRQGANTGELFF
size: -
J: TRBJ2-2
D: -
V: TRBV2

DNA: TGTGCCAGCAGCCGCAGGGTGGGGACTGAAGCTTTCTTT
CDR3: CASSRRVGTEAFF
size: -
J: TRBJ1-1
D: -
V: TRBV12-3/TRBV12-4

DNA: TGCGCCAGCAGCTTGGGGGACAGGATACGGATCAATGAGCAGTTCTTC
CDR3: CASSLGDRIRINEQFF
size: -
J: TRBJ2-1
D: TRBD1
V: TRBV5-1

DNA: TGCGCCAGCAGCTCCTCAACTCTACGGGACTCTGGGGCCAACGTCCTGACTTTC
CDR3: CASSSSTLRDSGANVLTF
size: -
J: TRBJ2-6
D: -
V: TRBV4-1

DNA: TGTGCCAGCAGAGGTTCGGGGTCCGGGGAGCTGTTTTTT
CDR3: CASRGSGSGELFF
size: -
J: TRBJ2-2
D: -
V: TRBV6-5

DNA: TGTGCCAGTAGTAGAACGGGAAACACGAACACTGAAGCTTTCTTT
CDR3: CASSRTGNTNTEAFF
size: -
J: TRBJ1-1
D: -
V: TRBV19

DNA: TGTGCCAGCAGTTACACCGGACAGAACACTGAAGCTTTCTTT
CDR3: CASSYTGQNTEAFF
size: -
J: TRBJ1-1
D: -
V: TRBV6-2/TRBV6-3

DNA: TGTGCCAGTACCCTCCCAGGGAACATTCAGTACTTC
CDR3: CASTLPGNIQYF
size: -
J: TRBJ2-4
D: -
V: TRBV19

DNA: TGTGCCAGCAGCGTAACTGACAGGCCGAACACTGAAGCTTTCTTT
CDR3: CASSVTDRPNTEAFF
size: few
J: TRBJ1-1
D: -
V: TRBV9

DNA: TGTGCCAGCAACCGAGACCGGGAACACAAAGGGGGCTACACCTTC
CDR3: CASNRDREHKGGYTF
size: -
J: TRBJ1-2
D: -
V: TRBV2

DNA: TGTGCCAGTAGTATAATCCACTCGAACACTGAAGCTTTCTTT
CDR3: CASSIIHSNTEAFF
size: -
J: TRBJ1-1
D: -
V: TRBV19

DNA: TGCGCCAGCAGCCTTGGGGGGGGCGGCTACTCCGAGCAGTACTTC
CDR3: CASSLGGGGYSEQYF
size: -
J: TRBJ2-7
D: -
V: TRBV4-3

DNA: TGTGCCAGTAGTACCCTCGGAACAGCTAACACCGGGGAGCTGTTTTTT
CDR3: CASSTLGTANTGELFF
size: medium-sized
J: TRBJ2-2
D: -
V: TRBV19

DNA: TGTGCCAGCAGTCTGACGGGAGAAAAACTGTTTTTT
CDR3: CASSLTGEKLFF
size: -
J: TRBJ1-4
D: -
V: TRBV12-3/TRBV12-4

DNA: TGTGCCAGTAGTATAGACAATGGCAATCAGCCCCAGCATTTT
CDR3: CASSIDNGNQPQHF
size: few
J: TRBJ1-5
D: -
V: TRBV19

DNA: TGTGCCAGCTCGCTAAACATACAGGGTGTCTATGGCTACACCTTC
CDR3: CASSLNIQGVYGYTF
size: -
J: TRBJ1-2
D: -
V: TRBV2

DNA: TGTGCCAGCAGCTTGAAGCGGAGCGTCTCCTACGAGCAGTACTTC
CDR3: CASSLKRSVSYEQYF
size: -
J: TRBJ2-7
D: -
V: TRBV5-4

DNA: TGTGCCAGCAGCTTAGAGGAGGGGGAGACCCAGTACTTC
CDR3: CASSLEEGETQYF
size: -
J: TRBJ2-5
D: -
V: TRBV11-1

DNA: TGTGCCACCCAGCGGATAGCGGGAGGGCGGGAGACCCAGTACTTC
CDR3: CATQRIAGGRETQYF
size: -
J: TRBJ2-5
D: TRBD2
V: TRBV19

DNA: TGTGCCAGCAGCTTGTATCGCGGGATCTCCTACAATGAGCAGTTCTTC
CDR3: CASSLYRGISYNEQFF
size: -
J: TRBJ2-1
D: -
V: TRBV5-4

DNA: TGTGCCAGCAGTTTAGTAAGAGAGGGTGAGCAGTTCTTC
CDR3: CASSLVREGEQFF
size: -
J: TRBJ2-1
D: -
V: TRBV12-3/TRBV12-4

DNA: TGTGCCAGCAGTCCCATCGGGGACTCTAACTATGGCTACACCTTC
CDR3: CASSPIGDSNYGYTF
size: -
J: TRBJ1-2
D: -
V: TRBV28

DNA: TGTGCCAGCAGCCAGGTAAGGGGCTCCTACAATGAGCAGTTCTTC
CDR3: CASSQVRGSYNEQFF
size: -
J: TRBJ2-1
D: -
V: TRBV3-1/TRBV3-2

DNA: TGCGCCAGCAGGCTACCGGGACAGGGGAACACTGAAGCTTTCTTT
CDR3: CASRLPGQGNTEAFF
size: -
J: TRBJ1-1
D: TRBD1
V: TRBV10-2

DNA: TGTGCCAGCAGCCCTTCACTAGCGGGAGTGTCCCCCGGGGAGCTGTTTTTT
CDR3: CASSPSLAGVSPGELFF
size: -
J: TRBJ2-2
D: TRBD2
V: TRBV7-8

DNA: TGTGCCAGCAGCCAGGACAGGGACACTGAAGCTTTCTTT
CDR3: CASSQDRDTEAFF
size: few
J: TRBJ1-1
D: TRBD1
V: TRBV5-6

DNA: TGTGCCAGCAGTGAGGACAGGGTCTATGGCTACACCTTC
CDR3: CASSEDRVYGYTF
size: few
J: TRBJ1-2
D: TRBD1
V: TRBV27